This T cell receptor (beta chain) was obtained from a study of blood T cell repertoires in COVID-19. Study-level background: Donors in the United States, Italy and Spain gave samples during acute or convalescent COVID-19. T cells, B-cell-depleted T cells, or PBMCs provided the cDNA or gDNA that served as material.

Seattle's cohort entered during active infection and was followed longitudinally. The CDR3 runs 17 residues. Trimming removed 2 bases at V and 11 bases at J, with 25 bases between. From germline, CDR1 is MDHEN and CDR2 SYDVKM. The data were produced by immunoSEQ multiplex PCR, yet TCRdb's version contains in-frame clones alone and is incomplete. The table includes 200,000 to 250,000 clones, roughly 80% detected once. The origin of this receptor is a woman of 80 years or more with COVID-19, enrolled during active disease. The chain joins TRBV28 to TRBJ1-5; D gene uncertain. Sequenced input: peripheral blood. The CDR3 region is CASSLRSYRLASGSQHF. CDR3 sequence (DNA): TGTGCCAGCAGTTTAAGGAGCTATCGTCTGGCCTCTGGGTCCCAGCATTTT.